This T cell receptor (beta chain) was recorded in a study of T cell responses to AZD1222 COVID-19 vaccine. The germline V gene encodes CDR1 SGHVS and CDR2 FQNEAQ. This CDR3 is built from 16 residues. V lost 5 bases, J lost 4 bases, and 17 bases lay in between. TCRdb keeps only in-frame clones here, not all; method: immunoSEQ multiplex PCR. This table holds around 130,000 clones, roughly 86% found once. This sequence originates from an adult in good health. This chain links TRBV7-8 with TRBJ2-2; perhaps TRBD1 as D (5 bases). Here the sequenced sample was peripheral blood, taken on day 0 of AZD1222 vaccination. CDR3 amino acids: CASSQPTVTGTGELFF. CDR3 nucleotides: TGTGCCAGCAGCCAGCCGACAGTTACGGGCACCGGGGAGCTGTTTTTT.